The following is a TCR beta chain sequence with its context. Its antigen is unidentified. The data derive from a study of blood T cells in healthy people across ages. Findings and limits, study-wide: Roughly linear declines in TCR beta diversity per million T cells occurred with age.

The use of a sample-barcoded 5' primer and a J-beta primer mix characterized a second PCR of about 7 to 12 cycles. TCRdb recomputed calls from the 5' RACE reads with MiXCR, one row per CDR3 protein. Altogether roughly 1.5 million distinct CDR3 sequences are present, 40% to 45% being singletons, with the ten largest covering approximately 4.1%. Input material: blood. The TCR originated in a woman aged 18-29 years in good health.

The CDR3 loop is CASSHLTGPGTNEKLFF. The CDR3 DNA is TGTGCCAGCAGCCACCTGACAGGCCCCGGAACTAATGAAAAACTGTTTTTT. The chain couples TRBV4-2 to TRBJ1-4; D may be TRBD1 (6 bases). V was shortened by 3 bases and J by 1 base, with 15 bases between the two germline ends. The CDR3 length is 17 residues. CDR1 and CDR2 from the germline V gene are LGHNA and YNFKEQ.